A selection of T cell receptor beta chains follows, all from one sample in a study of blood T cell dynamics during melanoma immunotherapy. Repertoires were generated with immunoSEQ multiplex PCR, while TCRdb's copy carries only in-frame clones and drops some. The table lists some 12,000 clones, about 88% of them singletons, with roughly 6% in the top ten. The sequences come from blood, collected from a patient treated with checkpoint blockade. These TCRs come from a human donor with melanoma. Each CDR3 is given with its conserved first and last residue. Fields, in order: D gene, CDR3 length, clone size, V gene, J gene, CDR3 DNA, CDR3 protein. D genes are given only for firm matches. Some rows mark clone size as missing; the rest say once, few, many or name a class of expanded clone.

-	14	few	TRBV6-5	TRBJ1-5	TGTGCCAGCAGTTACTCCCCAGGTCCGCAGCCCCAGCATTTT	CASSYSPGPQPQHF
TRBD1	15	-	TRBV7-8	TRBJ2-7	TGTGCCAGCAGCCGCGGGACAGGGAGAAACTACGAGCAGTACTTC	CASSRGTGRNYEQYF
-	14	-	TRBV6-5	TRBJ2-7	TGTGCCAGCACCGACCCCCAGGACTCCTACGAGCAGTACTTC	CASTDPQDSYEQYF
-	14	once	TRBV28	TRBJ1-1	TGTGCCAGCAGTTCCCCAGCGGCGGTGACTGAAGCTTTCTTT	CASSSPAAVTEAFF
TRBD2	20	-	TRBV2	TRBJ2-2	TGTGCCAGCAGTTCACAACTAGGACTAGCGGGGGGAACGAACACCGGGGAGCTGTTTTTT	CASSSQLGLAGGTNTGELFF
-	14	-	TRBV7-9	TRBJ2-1	TGTGCCAGCAGACCCGGTCGGGGGCCCCTCGAGCAGTTCTTC	CASRPGRGPLEQFF
-	13	-	TRBV27	TRBJ1-1	TGTGCCAGCAGTCCAAACTACAACACTGAAGCTTTCTTT	CASSPNYNTEAFF
-	14	few	TRBV6-5	TRBJ1-1	TGTGCCAGCAGTTACCGTGGATCGAACACTGAAGCTTTCTTT	CASSYRGSNTEAFF
TRBD1	16	-	TRBV6-1	TRBJ1-4	TGTGCCAGCAGTGGAAACAGGGGGTTACCGGGGGAAAAACTGTTTTTT	CASSGNRGLPGEKLFF
-	13	-	TRBV5-5	TRBJ1-4	TGTGCCAGCAGACCTGGTGGTGGTGAAAAACTGTTTTTT	CASRPGGGEKLFF
-	16	-	TRBV11-2	TRBJ2-3	TGTGCCAGCACCTTAGTGGGAGGAAAGAGCACAGATACGCAGTATTTT	CASTLVGGKSTDTQYF
-	15	-	TRBV9	TRBJ1-3	TGTGCCAGCAGCGTAGCCGGGTGGGCTGGAAACACCATATATTTT	CASSVAGWAGNTIYF
TRBD1	16	once	TRBV18	TRBJ1-1	TGTGCCAGCTCACCCCTGGGACAGGGTGGGAACACTGAAGCTTTCTTT	CASSPLGQGGNTEAFF
TRBD2	16	-	TRBV7-2	TRBJ2-3	TGTGCCAGCAGCTTAAGGACTAGAGGTCGAACAGATACGCAGTATTTT	CASSLRTRGRTDTQYF
-	13	-	TRBV25-1	TRBJ2-3	TGTGCCAGCCGGTCCTCCATTCAAGATACGCAGTATTTT	CASRSSIQDTQYF
-	11	-	TRBV20-1	TRBJ2-1	TGCAGTGCTATGAAGGGGAATGAGCAGTTCTTC	CSAMKGNEQFF
-	16	-	TRBV27	TRBJ2-3	TGTGCCAGTCACCCTCCCCGGCAGTCTAGCACAGATACGCAGTATTTT	CASHPPRQSSTDTQYF
-	16	-	TRBV5-1	TRBJ1-5	TGCGCCAGCAGCTTGGAAGGGATGGGTAGCAATCAGCCCCAGCATTTT	CASSLEGMGSNQPQHF
TRBD1	17	-	TRBV2	TRBJ1-1	TGTGCCAGCAGGGGCAGGGGGCCCGGCGGAAGGAACACTGAAGCTTTCTTT	CASRGRGPGGRNTEAFF
TRBD2	15	-	TRBV19	TRBJ2-1	TGTGCCAGTAGAACACCGGGACTAGCTAACAATGAGCAGTTCTTC	CASRTPGLANNEQFF
-	15	-	TRBV18	TRBJ2-5	TGTGCCAGCTCACCACGCTCAGGGGACCAAGAGACCCAGTACTTC	CASSPRSGDQETQYF
TRBD2	16	-	TRBV14	TRBJ2-3	TGTGCCAGCAGCTTGCGGACTAGCGGGTATTTAGATACGCAGTATTTT	CASSLRTSGYLDTQYF
TRBD2	14	-	TRBV7-2	TRBJ2-3	TGTGCCAGCAGCTTAGCGGGGAGGGCAGATACGCAGTATTTT	CASSLAGRADTQYF
TRBD1	15	-	TRBV6-1	TRBJ1-2	TGTGCCAGCAGTACCCGACAGGGGGCGGACTATGGCTACACCTTC	CASSTRQGADYGYTF
TRBD1	14	-	TRBV19	TRBJ1-2	TGTGCCAGTAGAGAAACAGGGGGAGTTGGCGGCTACACCTTC	CASRETGGVGGYTF
TRBD2	16	-	TRBV2	TRBJ2-5	TGTGCCAGCATGAGGAGCGGGGGGCCCGGTAGGGAGACCCAGTACTTC	CASMRSGGPGRETQYF
-	14	-	TRBV18	TRBJ2-1	TGTGCCAGCTCACCCCCCGGTTACCTAGGTGAGCAGTTCTTC	CASSPPGYLGEQFF
TRBD1	15	once	TRBV5-5	TRBJ1-5	TGTGCCAGCAGCTCGGACCCGGGACAGGGTCAGCCCCAGCATTTT	CASSSDPGQGQPQHF